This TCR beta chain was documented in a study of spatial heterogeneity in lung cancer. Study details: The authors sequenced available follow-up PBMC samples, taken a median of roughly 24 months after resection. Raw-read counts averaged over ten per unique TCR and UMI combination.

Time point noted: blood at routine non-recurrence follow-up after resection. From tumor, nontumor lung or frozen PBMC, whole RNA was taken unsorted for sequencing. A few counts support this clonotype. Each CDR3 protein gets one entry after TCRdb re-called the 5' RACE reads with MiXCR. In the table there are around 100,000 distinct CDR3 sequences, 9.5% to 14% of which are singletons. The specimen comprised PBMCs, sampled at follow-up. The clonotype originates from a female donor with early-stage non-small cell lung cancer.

In nucleotides, the CDR3 is TGTGCCAGCAGCCCCCCGGGAGTGAGGGCTGAGCAGTTCTTC. Its protein product is CASSPPGVRAEQFF. The chain uses TRBV7-2 and TRBJ2-1; D is possibly TRBD2 (6 bases). Germline CDR1 and CDR2: SGHTA and FQGNSA. Trimming shortened V by 5 bases and J by 9 bases, and 17 bases separated the two germline ends. This CDR3 has 14 amino acids.